This T cell receptor (beta chain) was documented in a study of PD-L1 blockade in urothelial cancer. Study overall: Analysis of blood occurred 3 weeks (second dose) and 6 weeks after treatment start.

In this sample, this clone turned up once. Data came from immunoSEQ multiplex PCR; TCRdb stores just in-frame clones and leaves some out. The sample includes tens of thousands of clones, about nine tenths of them seen just once. The V segment lost 0 bases and the J segment 2 bases; nucleotides outside the gene matches: 11. CDR1 and CDR2 (germline): MGHRA, YSYEKL. The length of the CDR3 is 19 residues. Regarding time point: peripheral blood 6 weeks after treatment start. This chain links TRBV4-1 with TRBJ2-4, with TRBD2 matching over 9 bases. Here the sequenced sample was PBMCs, taken around atezolizumab (anti-PD-L1) treatment. This receptor was taken from a man at least 80 years old with urothelial cancer. The CDR3 spells CASSQELAGPGRPKNIQYF. The CDR3 DNA reads as TGCGCCAGCAGCCAAGAACTAGCGGGCCCCGGCAGACCCAAAAACATTCAGTACTTC.